This T cell receptor (beta chain) is drawn from a study of regulatory T cells in long-lasting Graves disease. Regarding the study as a whole: Persistent patients had a count of shared public clonotypes (around 2,700) that exceeded that of new patients (around 960). Limited sample numbers may have lowered accuracy.

A remark on this clonotype: The antigen is undetermined.

Arm-PCR of CDR3 regions and iRepertoire HTBI primers were used to build TCR beta libraries. TCRdb redid the calling of the multiplex PCR reads with MiXCR, one entry per CDR3 protein. Seen here are almost 350,000 distinct CDR3 sequences, roughly 21% observed once, and the top ten hold just under 30%. Time point in this sample: persistent/refractory GD, antithyroid drugs over 5 years with positive TRAb. Preparation of the TCR library used RNA extracted from PBMCs. This clonotype was sampled from a female donor with Graves disease. This material consisted of peripheral blood mononuclear cells (PBMCs), taken when the disease was refractory, from a patient treated with antithyroid drugs.

The CDR3 DNA sequence: TGTGCCAGCAGCTTGGATTCTGGACAGGGGTACTACGAGCAGTACTTC. Translation gives CASSLDSGQGYYEQYF. The chain uses TRBV5-5 and TRBJ2-7, with 9 bases matching TRBD1. The germline CDR1 and CDR2 sequences are SGHKS and YYEKEE (reference sequence). V dropped 0 bases and J dropped 3; count of bases not matched to a gene: 7. The CDR3 has 16 amino acids.